One sample yielded the 8 T cell receptor beta chains listed below, sequenced in a study of cytomegalovirus exposure and HLA in healthy donors. In the PCR, 60 Vbeta and 13 Jbeta primers were used. The repertoire was sequenced with immunoSEQ multiplex PCR; TCRdb's copy has only in-frame clones and lacks some. This repertoire shows 94,000 or so clones, just over 70% found once; its top ten account for 8.2%. The sequencing input was PBMCs. Source of these receptors: a man aged 55-75 years in good health and CMV-seronegative.

V usage is TRBV10-1 and J usage is TRBJ2-7, with D possibly matching TRBD1 (6 bases). Trimming removed 3 bases from V and 6 bases from J, with 18 bases in between. Germline assignment: CDR1 WNHNN and CDR2 SYGVQD (reference sequence). The CDR3 covers 15 residues. The CDR3 DNA reads as TGCGCCAGCAGTGAAGGGGGATCCAGGGAAGGCGAGCAGTACTTC. The encoded protein is CASSEGGSREGEQYF.

This chain's CDR3 is CASRGTGGSSYEQYF. The DNA of the CDR3 is TGTGCCAGCAGGGGGACAGGGGGCAGCTCCTACGAGCAGTACTTC. The chain combines TRBV6-5 with TRBJ2-7, with 12 bases matching TRBD1. CDR1 MNHEY and CDR2 SVGAGI come from the germline V gene. The CDR3 spans 15 residues. The V gene end was trimmed by 6 bases and the J gene end by 0 bases; junction bases not matched to a gene: 3.

This clone was found a few times. The rearrangement links TRBV2 to TRBJ1-3; no definite D call. Trimming removed 2 bases from V and 9 bases from J, with 14 bases in between. The CDR3 spans 14 residues. CDR1 SNHLY and CDR2 FYNNEI come from the germline V gene. CDR3 sequence: CASSESSPPLTIYF. CDR3 nucleotides: TGTGCCAGCAGTGAAAGTAGTCCCCCACTCACCATATATTTT.

The chain has TRBV11-2 and TRBJ2-2; 7 nucleotides agree with TRBD2. V was pared by 2 bases and J by 1 base, with 7 bases of the junction left unmatched. The germline CDR1 and CDR2 sequences are SGHAT and FQNNGV. This CDR3 comprises 17 residues. The DNA of the CDR3 is TGTGCCAGCAGCTTAAGGGGAGCGGGGCTGAACACCGGGGAGCTGTTTTTT. Translating it yields CASSLRGAGLNTGELFF.

This clone was found a few times. The V call is TRBV7-2, the J call TRBJ2-3, with D maybe TRBD1 (6 bases). Germline CDR1 and CDR2: SGHTA and FQGNSA. Trimming cost V 2 bases and J 0 bases, with 15 bases left between them. CDR3 size: 17 residues. The CDR3 coding sequence is TGTGCCAGCAGCTTAATGGCCAGGACAGCTAGCACAGATACGCAGTATTTT. It is translated as CASSLMARTASTDTQYF. The full variable domain, in which reference TRBV7-2 and TRBJ2-3 provide the parts outside the CDR3, is GAGVSQSPSNKVTEKGKDVELRCDPISGHTALYWYRQSLGQGLEFLIYFQGNSAPDKSGLPSDRFSAERTGGSVSTLTIQRTQQEDSAVYLCASSLMARTASTDTQYFGPGTRLTVL.

CDR3 protein: CASTLDRSSYEQYF. The CDR3 nucleotides read TGTGCCAGCACTTTGGACAGGAGCTCCTACGAGCAGTACTTC. The J gene is TRBJ2-5, the V gene TRBV6-1; TRBD1 matches at 7 bases. The DNA end favors TRBJ2-7, so the J call may be wrong. Germline CDR1 MNHNS, CDR2 SASEGT. This CDR3 contains 14 residues.

The chain combines TRBV29-1 with TRBJ1-4, with 12 nucleotides matching TRBD1. The CDR3 contains 17 residues. The V gene's germline CDR1 is SQVTM and CDR2 ANQGSEA. The ends lost 6 bases at V and 3 bases at J; junction bases unmatched: 11. In DNA form, the CDR3 reads TGCAGCGTCGCCGGGACAGGGGGCGTCGGGTCTAATGAAAAACTGTTTTTT. Its protein product is CSVAGTGGVGSNEKLFF.

The chain joins TRBV5-1 to TRBJ1-2; D perhaps matches TRBD1 (6 bases). CDR3 length: 16 residues. V lost 4 bases, J lost 4 bases, and 20 bases lay in between. CDR1 and CDR2 (germline): SGHRS, YFSETQ. The CDR3 protein is CASSPTQTGQGYGYTF. The CDR3 nucleotides are TGCGCCAGCAGCCCCACCCAGACAGGCCAGGGCTATGGCTACACCTTC.